Included here is one TCR beta chain sequence, with context. The sample is drawn from a study of shared clonotypes between healthy human individuals. Study-level background: There were three CD4 naive, three CD4 memory, two CD8 naive and one CD8 memory plates per donor.

The CDR3 has 16 residues. V was pared by 6 bases and J by 4 bases, with 10 bases of the junction left unmatched. Germline loops: CDR1 MNHEY, CDR2 SMNVEV (reference sequence). Method: immunoSEQ multiplex PCR; TCRdb's copy keeps in-frame clones and lacks some. The sample holds roughly 300,000 clones; around 70% are singletons and the top ten take more than 9%. Healthy HIV-negative adults with no recent acute infections or vaccinations were recruited as donors. The gene calls are TRBV27 and TRBJ2-2, with 8 nucleotides matching TRBD1. The sample was memory CD4+ T cells sorted from blood. The subset denotes: CD45RA-negative fraction. The receptor's source is a man aged 30-40 years in good health. CDR3 protein: CASREDRGWGTGELFF. The CDR3 DNA is TGTGCCAGCAGAGAAGACAGGGGCTGGGGCACCGGGGAGCTGTTTTTT.